The 18 T cell receptor beta chains listed next were all sequenced from one sample in a study of T cell repertoires in cytomegalovirus infection. TCRdb re-analysed the reads in MiXCR, keeping a single row per CDR3 protein. The repertoire holds approximately 71,000 distinct CDR3 sequences, with 4% as singletons. Source material: PBMCs. Receptors were obtained from a human donor in good health (CMV status not recorded). Some clones in this sample may be carry-over from other donors' samples.

This clonotype was observed many times. The chain combines TRBV7-2 with TRBJ2-7; D may be TRBD1 (5 bases). The germline V gene has CDR1 SGHTA and CDR2 FQGNSA. Trimming shortened V by 5 bases and J by 4 bases, and 18 bases separated the two germline ends. The CDR3 consists of 15 residues. CDR3 coding DNA: TGTGCCAGCAGCCCCTGGACGGCCCCAGGGTACGAGCAGTACTTC. It translates to CASSPWTAPGYEQYF.

This clonotype has a count of ten or more. This sequence joins TRBV7-2 and TRBJ1-2; tentatively, D is TRBD1 (5 bases). Germline loops: CDR1 SGHTA, CDR2 FQGNSA. The CDR3 consists of 14 residues. V shed 3 bases and J shed 4 bases, with 12 bases lying between them. The CDR3 is CASSLAGDFYGYTF. For the CDR3, the DNA is TGTGCCAGCAGCTTGGCCGGGGACTTCTATGGCTACACCTTC.

This clonotype showed up many times. This chain uses TRBV28 with TRBJ1-4, with 7 bases identical to TRBD1. With V trimmed by 6 bases and J by 5 bases, 9 bases remained unmatched. Germline V CDR1 and CDR2: MDHEN, SYDVKM. CDR3 size: 15 residues. CDR3 residues: CASRQSTGRNEKLFF. The CDR3 DNA sequence: TGTGCCAGCAGGCAGTCGACAGGGAGGAATGAAAAACTGTTTTTT.

This clonotype appeared a few times. The chain joins TRBV12-3 or TRBV12-4 to TRBJ2-3, with TRBD1 matching over 9 bases. With V trimmed by 4 bases and J by 14 bases, 4 bases remained unmatched. This CDR3 has 11 residues. CDR3 coding DNA: TGTGCCAGCAGTTCCGGGACAGGGACGTATTTT. Amino acid sequence: CASSSGTGTYF.

The sample holds many counts of this clonotype. The CDR3 reads CASSQGRDQPQHF. The DNA of the CDR3 is TGTGCCAGCAGTCAAGGGAGGGATCAGCCCCAGCATTTT. V and J are TRBV7-2 and TRBJ1-5; D gene unclear. This CDR3 contains 13 residues. CDR1 is SGHTA and CDR2 is FQGNSA in the germline V gene. Trimming cost V 6 bases and J 5 bases, with 11 bases left between them.

The table lists this clonotype with many counts. The chain combines TRBV7-2 with TRBJ2-3, with D possibly matching TRBD1 (6 bases). Trimming pared 3 bases from V and 2 bases from J, leaving 15 bases between. Looked up from germline, CDR1 is SGHTA and CDR2 is FQGNSA. CDR3 length: 16 residues. This chain's CDR3 is CASSLRGKPLTDTQYF. CDR3 sequence (DNA): TGTGCCAGCAGCTTGAGGGGGAAACCGCTCACAGATACGCAGTATTTT.

This clonotype has at least ten counts. The V gene is TRBV10-3, the J gene TRBJ2-1; 10 bases are shared with TRBD1. Trimming at V came to 0 bases and at J to 15 bases, leaving 5 bases not matched to a gene. Looked up from germline, CDR1 is ENHRY and CDR2 is SYGVKD. This CDR3 has 13 amino acids. The CDR3 loop is CAISESTGGEGFF. CDR3 nucleotides: TGTGCCATCAGTGAGTCGACAGGGGGCGAAGGGTTCTTC.

Many counts were recorded for this clonotype. This chain joins TRBV10-3 and TRBJ2-1; D gene unclear. The germline CDR1 and CDR2 sequences are ENHRY and SYGVKD. CDR3 length equals 15 residues. V was clipped by 4 bases and J by 8 bases, with 18 bases between them. The chain's CDR3 is CAISAVPQQGDEQFF. CDR3 nucleotides: TGTGCCATCAGTGCAGTCCCCCAGCAAGGCGATGAGCAGTTCTTC.

The chain uses TRBV25-1 and TRBJ1-4, with D possibly being TRBD1 (5 bases). CDR1 is MGHDK, CDR2 SYGVNS, per germline. Trimming left V 8 bases short and J 2 bases short, with 15 bases between. The CDR3 sequence is 15 residues long. CDR3 region: CASGVGGVTNEKLFF. Here the CDR3 DNA reads TGTGCCAGCGGCGTGGGGGGGGTGACTAATGAAAAACTGTTTTTT.

J is TRBJ2-2 and V is TRBV7-2; a possible D gene is TRBD1 (7 bases). From germline, CDR1 is SGHTA and CDR2 FQGNSA. Trimming left V 6 bases short and J 2 bases short, with 10 bases between. CDR3 length: 14 residues. The CDR3 region is CASRRDSNTGELFF. The CDR3 DNA reads as TGTGCCAGCAGGCGGGACAGCAACACCGGGGAGCTGTTTTTT.

The table lists this clonotype with many counts. The CDR3 reads CASSSRLGNIQYF. CDR3 DNA: TGTGCCAGCAGTTCCCGACTGGGAAACATTCAGTACTTC. V and J are TRBV27 and TRBJ2-4, with D unresolved. Germline V CDR1 and CDR2: MNHEY, SMNVEV (reference sequence). This CDR3 is 13 amino acids long. Trimming cost V 4 bases and J 6 bases, with 10 bases left between them.

In its sample, this clonotype was seen many times. The chain employs TRBV7-2 and TRBJ1-6, with a weak D call TRBD1 (5 bases). Between the trimmed V and J ends, which lost 3 bases and 6 bases, there was a span of 9 bases. This CDR3 comprises 14 residues. Germline lookup yields CDR1 SGHTA and CDR2 FQGNSA. The CDR3 nucleotides are TGTGCCAGCAGCTTCGACAGACTTAATTCACCCCTCCACTTT. Translation gives CASSFDRLNSPLHF.

This clonotype was detected many times. The V call is TRBV7-6, the J call TRBJ1-4; tentative D call: TRBD1 (6 bases). Germline V gene data show CDR1 as SGHVS and CDR2 as FNYEAQ. The CDR3 runs 16 residues. Trimming stripped 4 bases from V and 3 bases from J, with 15 bases between. CDR3 nucleotide sequence: TGTGCCAGCAGCTCCCTACCACAGGGCCCTAATGAAAAACTGTTTTTT. Translating it yields CASSSLPQGPNEKLFF.

This clonotype was seen repeatedly, ten times or more. This chain joins TRBV19 and TRBJ2-1; 9 bases are a match to TRBD2. CDR3 length: 13 amino acids. The germline CDR1 and CDR2 sequences are LNHDA and SQIVND (reference sequence). The ends lost 4 bases at V and 10 bases at J; junction bases unmatched: 5. The CDR3 DNA reads as TGTGCCAGTAGTAGAGGGACTAGCAACGAGCAGTTCTTC. As protein: CASSRGTSNEQFF.

The rearrangement joins TRBV11-2 to TRBJ2-3; unclear D gene. Germline loops: CDR1 SGHAT, CDR2 FQNNGV. Deletions cut 7 bases from V and 3 bases from J, with 14 bases between. CDR3 length: 14 residues. The CDR3 region is CASTPRLGTDTQYF. The CDR3 bases are TGTGCCAGCACCCCGAGACTGGGGACAGATACGCAGTATTTT. Filled out from reference TRBV11-2 and TRBJ2-3, the complete variable domain reads EAGVAQSPRYKIIEKRQSVAFWCNPISGHATLYWYQQILGQGPKLLIQFQNNGVVDDSQLPKDRFSAERLKGVDSTLKIQPAKLEDSAVYLCASTPRLGTDTQYFGPGTRLTVL.

The table lists this clonotype with many counts. The rearrangement links TRBV12-3 or TRBV12-4 to TRBJ1-5; the D gene is possibly TRBD1 (6 bases). V was trimmed by 3 bases and J by 6 bases, leaving 15 bases between them. The CDR3 spans 15 residues. CDR3 coding DNA: TGTGCCAGCAGTTTTTCGAGAGACAGGTCTCAGCCCCAGCATTTT. Translating gives CASSFSRDRSQPQHF.

This clonotype was seen ten or more times. The CDR3 region is CASSPRGPRKQETQYF. CDR3 coding DNA: TGTGCCAGCAGCCCCCGCGGACCGAGAAAGCAAGAGACCCAGTACTTC. This chain links TRBV7-2 with TRBJ2-5; D is uncertain. This CDR3 is built from 16 residues. Germline V gives CDR1 SGHTA, CDR2 FQGNSA. V lost 5 bases and J 2 bases, leaving 18 bases between the germline ends.

There are many counts of this clonotype. The chain couples TRBV12-3 or TRBV12-4 to TRBJ2-7; 8 bases align to TRBD2. This CDR3 has 11 amino acids. Trimming took 5 bases from V and 13 from J; bases not matched to a gene: 7. CDR3 sequence (DNA): TGTGCCAGCAGTGCCGGGACTAGACTCTACTTC. Translated: CASSAGTRLYF.